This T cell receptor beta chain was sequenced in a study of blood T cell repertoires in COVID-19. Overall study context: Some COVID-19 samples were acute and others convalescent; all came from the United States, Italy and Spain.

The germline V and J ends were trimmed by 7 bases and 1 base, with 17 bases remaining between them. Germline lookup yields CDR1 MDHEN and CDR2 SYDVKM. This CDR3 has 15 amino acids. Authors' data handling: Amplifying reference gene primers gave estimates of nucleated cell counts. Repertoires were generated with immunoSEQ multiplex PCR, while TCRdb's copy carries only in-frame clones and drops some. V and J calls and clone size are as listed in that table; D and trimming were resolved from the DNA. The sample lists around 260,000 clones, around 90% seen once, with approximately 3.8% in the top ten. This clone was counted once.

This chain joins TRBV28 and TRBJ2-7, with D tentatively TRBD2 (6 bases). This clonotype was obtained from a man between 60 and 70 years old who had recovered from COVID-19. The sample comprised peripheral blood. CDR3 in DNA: TGTGCCAGCACCGTCCTGGGACTCTCATCCTACGAGCAGTACTTC. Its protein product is CASTVLGLSSYEQYF.